The next 28 T cell receptor beta chains were all read from a single sample in a study of PD-L1 blockade in urothelial cancer. Time point reported: peripheral blood 6 weeks after treatment start. Data came from immunoSEQ multiplex PCR; TCRdb stores just in-frame clones and leaves some out. Among about 23,000 clones, about 90% were seen once, and the ten largest hold around 10%. Sample: PBMCs, taken around atezolizumab (anti-PD-L1) treatment. These receptors all stem from a woman aged 55-69 years with urothelial cancer.

V usage is TRBV7-2 and J usage is TRBJ1-2, with a weak D call TRBD1 (5 bases). Trimming took off 4 bases at V and 0 bases at J, with 9 bases between the two ends. The CDR3 is 14 residues long. Germline V lookup: CDR1 SGHTA, CDR2 FQGNSA. Written as DNA, the CDR3 is TGTGCCAGCAGCTGGACACAAACTAACTATGGCTACACCTTC. Translating it yields CASSWTQTNYGYTF.

The chain employs TRBV27 and TRBJ2-7, with a weak D call TRBD2 (6 bases). CDR1 and CDR2 (germline): MNHEY, SMNVEV (reference sequence). The length of the CDR3 is 12 residues. V lost 6 bases and J 3 bases, leaving 9 bases between the germline ends. CDR3 bases: TGTGCCAGCAGGGAGGGAAGCTACGAGCAGTACTTC. Translation: CASREGSYEQYF.

This chain joins TRBV27 and TRBJ1-2, with TRBD1 matching over 9 bases. CDR1 is MNHEY and CDR2 is SMNVEV in the germline V gene (reference sequence). This CDR3 contains 15 residues. V shed 7 bases, J shed 1 base, and the junction held 7 bases outside the gene matches. CDR3 loop: CASTSDRGGNYGYTF. The DNA of the CDR3 is TGTGCCAGCACCTCGGACAGGGGCGGTAACTATGGCTACACCTTC.

The V call is TRBV5-1, the J call TRBJ2-5, with 8 bases that match TRBD2. Losses at the gene ends were 4 bases for V and 3 bases for J; bases not matched to a gene: 5. CDR1 is SGHRS and CDR2 is YFSETQ in the germline V gene. This CDR3 has 14 residues. For the CDR3, the DNA is TGCGCCAGCAGCACGGGGGGGCCGAAAGAGACCCAGTACTTC. As protein: CASSTGGPKETQYF.

This sequence joins TRBV5-6 and TRBJ2-3; 8 positions match TRBD2. CDR3 size: 15 residues. The germline V gene has CDR1 SGHDT and CDR2 YYEEEE. Trimming took 2 bases from V and 3 from J; bases not matched to a gene: 5. The CDR3 reads CASSLRVAGTDTQYF. As DNA, the CDR3 is TGTGCCAGCAGCTTAAGGGTAGCGGGGACAGATACGCAGTATTTT.

The chain employs TRBV11-2 and TRBJ1-4; 9 bases line up with TRBD1. CDR1 SGHAT and CDR2 FQNNGV come from the germline V gene. V shed 3 bases, J shed 5 bases, and the junction held 1 base outside the gene matches. The CDR3 consists of 14 residues. The CDR3 nucleotides read TGTGCCAGCAGCTTCGGGACAGGGAATGAAAAACTGTTTTTT. Protein product: CASSFGTGNEKLFF. The variable domain in full, with the rest retrieved from reference TRBV11-2 and TRBJ1-4, is EAGVAQSPRYKIIEKRQSVAFWCNPISGHATLYWYQQILGQGPKLLIQFQNNGVVDDSQLPKDRFSAERLKGVDSTLKIQPAKLEDSAVYLCASSFGTGNEKLFFGSGTQLSVL.

This sequence joins TRBV27 and TRBJ2-5; weak D call: TRBD2 (6 bases). Germline V lookup: CDR1 MNHEY, CDR2 SMNVEV (reference sequence). The CDR3 is 15 amino acids. Between the trimmed V and J ends, which lost 3 bases and 4 bases, there was a span of 15 bases. In DNA, the CDR3 is TGTGCCAGCAGTTTGGTCGCGGGGATAGTAGAGACCCAGTACTTC. It yields the protein CASSLVAGIVETQYF.

The chain has TRBV19 and TRBJ2-5; D ambiguous. The germline gives CDR1 LNHDA, CDR2 SQIVND (reference sequence). The CDR3 is 13 residues long. V was clipped by 5 bases and J by 4 bases, with 11 bases between them. CDR3: CASSPSRRETQYF. CDR3 in DNA: TGTGCCAGTAGTCCCTCTAGAAGAGAGACCCAGTACTTC.

This clone appeared once. The chain combines TRBV7-2 with TRBJ2-3; 9 bases fit TRBD2. CDR1 and CDR2 (germline): SGHTA, FQGNSA. The CDR3 extends over 14 amino acids. The V segment lost 1 base and the J segment 6 bases; nucleotides outside the gene matches: 2. The CDR3 nucleotides are TGTGCCAGCAGCTTAGTAGCGGGGGAGGATACGCAGTATTTT. Residues: CASSLVAGEDTQYF. Full variable domain (missing parts from reference TRBV7-2 and TRBJ2-3): GAGVSQSPSNKVTEKGKDVELRCDPISGHTALYWYRQSLGQGLEFLIYFQGNSAPDKSGLPSDRFSAERTGGSVSTLTIQRTQQEDSAVYLCASSLVAGEDTQYFGPGTRLTVL.

The V gene is TRBV11-3, the J gene TRBJ1-2; D not resolved. Between the trimmed V and J ends, which lost 0 bases and 2 bases, there was a span of 10 bases. The CDR3 consists of 15 residues. Germline-derived CDR1 and CDR2 are SGHNT and YENEEA. CDR3 in amino acids: CASSLEAGLNYGYTF. CDR3 coding DNA: TGTGCCAGCAGCTTAGAGGCAGGCCTAAACTATGGCTACACCTTC.

The chain recombines TRBV6-1 with TRBJ2-7; 8 bases align to TRBD1. Germline CDR1 is MNHNS and CDR2 is SASEGT. The length of the CDR3 is 15 residues. V was pared by 6 bases and J by 1 base, with 8 bases of the junction left unmatched. As DNA, the CDR3 is TGTGCCAGCAGGATGACAGGGGACATTTCCTACGAGCAGTACTTC. Translating gives CASRMTGDISYEQYF.

This rearrangement joins TRBV19 to TRBJ2-7; D possibly corresponds to TRBD1 (6 bases). Germline V gives CDR1 LNHDA, CDR2 SQIVND (reference sequence). This CDR3 has 14 amino acids. V dropped 5 bases and J dropped 1 base, with 12 bases sitting between them. CDR3 loop: CASSQGTFSYEQYF. The DNA for the CDR3 is TGTGCCAGTAGTCAAGGGACATTTTCCTACGAGCAGTACTTC.

The V gene is TRBV27, the J gene TRBJ1-5; 7 positions agree with TRBD1. This CDR3 contains 12 residues. The junction had 3 bases not matched to a gene; V was cut back by 7 bases and J by 6 bases. Germline assignment: CDR1 MNHEY and CDR2 SMNVEV (reference sequence). DNA of the CDR3: TGTGCCAGCACGACAGGGATTCAGCCCCAGCATTTT. Translation: CASTTGIQPQHF.

V gene TRBV4-3 combines with J gene TRBJ2-2; TRBD2 aligns across 8 bases. V trimming: 3 bases; J trimming: 6 bases; junction bases outside the gene matches: 6. The CDR3 length is 15 residues. The germline gives CDR1 LGHNA, CDR2 YSLEER. The CDR3 DNA reads as TGCGCCAGCAGCCATCCGGGACTAGGGGCCGGGGAGCTGTTTTTT. Translating it yields CASSHPGLGAGELFF.

This clone was seen just once. V is TRBV28 and J is TRBJ2-7; the match to TRBD2 covers 9 bases. The CDR3 loop spans 16 amino acids. V lost 5 bases, J lost 0 bases, and 8 bases stayed unmatched. Germline CDR1 MDHEN, CDR2 SYDVKM. This CDR3 reads CASSPRAGGISYEQYF. CDR3 in DNA: TGTGCCAGCAGTCCGCGAGCGGGAGGAATCTCCTACGAGCAGTACTTC.

The chain combines TRBV2 with TRBJ1-1; D is uncertain. The V end was cut by 6 bases, the J end by 3 bases, with 17 bases between. Germline values: CDR1 SNHLY, CDR2 FYNNEI. CDR3 length equals 15 residues. The chain's CDR3 is CASRAGQAGYTEAFF. CDR3 coding DNA: TGTGCCAGCAGGGCTGGGCAGGCTGGGTACACTGAAGCTTTCTTT.

This chain joins TRBV15 and TRBJ2-5; 7 nucleotides line up with TRBD2. The germline V gene has CDR1 LNHNV and CDR2 YYDKDF (reference sequence). The CDR3 is 15 residues long. The junction had 10 bases not matched to a gene; V was cut back by 5 bases and J by 4 bases. The CDR3 coding sequence is TGTGCCACCAGCGGCCCTCGGCCGGGAGGAGAGACCCAGTACTTC. Its translation is CATSGPRPGGETQYF.

This chain connects TRBV5-6 to TRBJ2-7; D might be TRBD1 (5 bases). Germline V CDR1 and CDR2: SGHDT, YYEEEE. The V end lost 0 bases, the J end lost 6 bases, and 13 bases lay between the germline ends. This CDR3 comprises 14 residues. CDR3 sequence: CASSLGSRVFEQYF. DNA of the CDR3: TGTGCCAGCAGCTTGGGGAGCAGGGTTTTCGAGCAGTACTTC.

This clone came up once. The rearrangement uses TRBV9 and TRBJ2-1, with D perhaps matching TRBD1 (7 bases). V shed 1 base and J shed 3 bases, with 14 bases lying between them. Per the germline V gene, CDR1 is SGDLS and CDR2 is YYNGEE. This CDR3 spans 16 amino acids. The CDR3 region is CASSVLPGGNYNEQFF. CDR3 DNA sequence: TGTGCCAGCAGCGTACTCCCAGGGGGGAACTACAATGAGCAGTTCTTC.

J is TRBJ2-3 and V is TRBV28, with 12 nucleotides matching TRBD2. The CDR3 is made up of 15 amino acids. Germline-derived CDR1 and CDR2 are MDHEN and SYDVKM. V lost 6 bases to trimming and J lost 6 bases; unmatched junction nucleotides: 7. The CDR3 nucleotides read TGTGCCAGCAGCTTACTAGCGGGAGGATTGGATACGCAGTATTTT. Translated: CASSLLAGGLDTQYF.

This clone was recorded once. V gene TRBV6-1 combines with J gene TRBJ1-3, with D unclear. CDR1 and CDR2 from the germline V gene are MNHNS and SASEGT. V was cut by 2 bases and J by 0 bases, with 2 bases left in between. CDR3 length equals 13 residues. The CDR3 sequence: CASSEHSGNTIYF. The CDR3 DNA is TGTGCCAGCAGTGAACACTCTGGAAACACCATATATTTT.

This rearrangement joins TRBV9 to TRBJ2-7, with D possibly TRBD2 on 6 matching bases. The CDR3 contains 14 residues. From germline, CDR1 is SGDLS and CDR2 YYNGEE. V was clipped by 2 bases and J by 2 bases, with 11 bases between them. CDR3 protein: CASSVGGTTYEQYF. The DNA for the CDR3 is TGTGCCAGCAGCGTCGGGGGTACTACCTACGAGCAGTACTTC.

The J gene is TRBJ1-3, the V gene TRBV19; D perhaps matches TRBD1 (6 bases). The CDR3 has 15 residues. With 6 bases removed from V and 2 bases from J, the gap between germline ends came to 14 bases. CDR1 is LNHDA, CDR2 SQIVND, per germline (reference sequence). CDR3 region: CASSLDRITGNTIYF. CDR3 coding DNA: TGTGCCAGTAGCCTAGACAGGATTACTGGAAACACCATATATTTT.

The chain recombines TRBV13 with TRBJ2-5, with D possibly being TRBD2 (5 bases). Germline values: CDR1 PRHDT, CDR2 FYEKMQ (reference sequence). The CDR3 contains 13 residues. V lost 5 bases, J lost 5 bases, and 12 bases lay in between. The CDR3: CASSPLQRETQYF. In DNA, the CDR3 is TGTGCCAGCAGCCCCCTCCAGCGGGAGACCCAGTACTTC.

The DNA for the CDR3 is TGTGCCAGCAGTATCTCCGGGACTGTGACCTACGAGCAGTACTTC. The encoded protein is CASSISGTVTYEQYF. V and J are TRBV6-6 and TRBJ2-7; TRBD2 might be the D (6 bases). V shed 5 bases and J shed 2 bases, with 16 bases lying between them. CDR3 size: 15 residues. CDR1 and CDR2 (germline): MNHNY, SVGAGI (reference sequence).

V usage is TRBV29-1 and J usage is TRBJ1-5; TRBD1 aligns across 8 bases. The trim removed 6 bases at V and 4 bases at J, leaving 2 bases unmatched. The CDR3 extends over 12 amino acids. The germline CDR1 and CDR2 sequences are SQVTM and ANQGSEA. The CDR3 region is CSVTGDNQPQHF. In nucleotides, the CDR3 is TGCAGCGTGACAGGGGATAATCAGCCCCAGCATTTT.

The rearrangement uses TRBV27 and TRBJ1-5; perhaps TRBD1 as D (5 bases). Germline values: CDR1 MNHEY, CDR2 SMNVEV (reference sequence). The CDR3 has 14 residues. The V end lost 3 bases, the J end lost 1 base, and 7 bases lay between the germline ends. CDR3 sequence: CASSFRQSNQPQHF. In DNA form, the CDR3 reads TGTGCCAGCAGTTTCCGACAGAGCAATCAGCCCCAGCATTTT.

This sequence joins TRBV14 and TRBJ2-7, with 7 bases fitting TRBD1. With 3 bases clipped from V and 3 bases from J, the junction kept 8 bases outside the gene matches. The CDR3 length is 15 residues. The germline CDR1 and CDR2 sequences are SGHDN and FVKESK. CDR3 nucleotides: TGTGCCAGCAGCCAGGGGGTGGGGACAGACTACGAGCAGTACTTC. This codes for CASSQGVGTDYEQYF. The full variable domain, in which reference TRBV14 and TRBJ2-7 provide the parts outside the CDR3, is EAGVTQFPSHSVIEKGQTVTLRCDPISGHDNLYWYRRVMGKEIKFLLHFVKESKQDESGMPNNRFLAERTGGTYSTLKVQPAELEDSGVYFCASSQGVGTDYEQYFGPGTRLTVT.